The next 13 T cell receptor beta chains were all read from a single sample in a study of monozygotic twins with inflammatory bowel disease. No DNA is given; TCRdb re-called the 5' RACE reads and lists each CDR3 protein once. The repertoire table contains 150,000 to 200,000 distinct CDR3 sequences. Specimen: blood. The source is a human donor with ulcerative colitis or Crohn's disease, or a healthy co-twin of an affected twin (not recorded which).

The chain is built from TRBV27 and TRBJ1-6. From germline, CDR1 is MNHEY and CDR2 SMNVEV (reference sequence). CDR3 length equals 14 residues. The CDR3 sequence: CASSLRGVNSPLHF.

V gene TRBV7-8 combines with J gene TRBJ2-7. This CDR3 is built from 19 residues. CDR1 and CDR2 from the germline V gene are SGHVS and FQNEAQ. The CDR3 sequence: CASSLRTASGGDSSYEQYF.

The CDR3 loop is CASSQDRQPQTNEKLFF. This chain joins TRBV4-3 and TRBJ1-4; TCRdb lists TRBD1, though no DNA is available to test this call. Germline lookup yields CDR1 LGHNA and CDR2 YSLEER. This CDR3 has 17 residues.

The chain has TRBV20-1 and TRBJ1-5. The CDR3 extends over 17 amino acids. Germline-derived CDR1 and CDR2 are DFQATT and SNEGSKA (reference sequence). CDR3: CSALQIGSYYSNQPQHF.

Here the CDR3 reads CASSYRAGGPYNEQFF. The rearrangement uses TRBV7-3 and TRBJ2-1. This CDR3 has 16 residues. Germline V gene lookup returns CDR1 SGHTA and CDR2 FQGTGA. Full variable domain (outside the CDR3, taken from reference TRBV7-3 and TRBJ2-1): GAGVSQTPSNKVTEKGKYVELRCDPISGHTALYWYRQSLGQGPEFLIYFQGTGAADDSGLPNDRFFAVRPEGSVSTLKIQRTERGDSAVYLCASSYRAGGPYNEQFFGPGTRLTVL.

The gene calls are TRBV5-6 and TRBJ2-7; checking the TCRdb D call of TRBD2 is not possible without DNA. The germline gives CDR1 SGHDT, CDR2 YYEEEE. The CDR3 extends over 15 amino acids. CDR3 amino acids: CASSFTSGPTYEQYF.

V is TRBV12-3 or TRBV12-4 and J is TRBJ1-2. The CDR3 consists of 14 residues. Here the CDR3 reads CASSFQPETYGYTF.

The chain uses TRBV20-1 and TRBJ1-2. The germline V gene has CDR1 DFQATT and CDR2 SNEGSKA (reference sequence). The CDR3 runs 14 residues. CDR3 residues: CSAVRDATNYGYTF.

J is TRBJ2-2 and V is TRBV7-2; TCRdb's D gene call, TRBD1, goes unchecked for lack of DNA. The CDR3 is 19 amino acids. Germline assignment: CDR1 SGHTA and CDR2 FQGNSA. Here the CDR3 reads CASSLAVGRGAANTGELFF.

The genes are TRBV6-1 and TRBJ1-1; lacking DNA, the TRBD1 call made by TCRdb goes unchecked. The CDR3 contains 15 residues. Germline assignment: CDR1 MNHNS and CDR2 SASEGT. CDR3 amino acids: CASSQGGGENTEAFF.

The chain combines TRBV18 with TRBJ2-3; TCRdb returns TRBD1, unconfirmable since there is no DNA. The CDR3 is 15 amino acids. The germline V gene has CDR1 KGHSH and CDR2 LQKENI. CDR3 in amino acids: CASSPDSTSTGTQYF.

The chain joins TRBV15 to TRBJ2-7. From germline, CDR1 is LNHNV and CDR2 YYDKDF (reference sequence). The CDR3 extends over 16 amino acids. The CDR3 loop is CATSRDENRGSYEQYF.

The rearrangement uses TRBV7-9 and TRBJ1-2; TCRdb lists TRBD1, though no DNA is available to test this call. Per germline, CDR1 SEHNR and CDR2 FQNEAQ (reference sequence). This CDR3 has 14 residues. CDR3 region: CASSDPRGNYGYTF.